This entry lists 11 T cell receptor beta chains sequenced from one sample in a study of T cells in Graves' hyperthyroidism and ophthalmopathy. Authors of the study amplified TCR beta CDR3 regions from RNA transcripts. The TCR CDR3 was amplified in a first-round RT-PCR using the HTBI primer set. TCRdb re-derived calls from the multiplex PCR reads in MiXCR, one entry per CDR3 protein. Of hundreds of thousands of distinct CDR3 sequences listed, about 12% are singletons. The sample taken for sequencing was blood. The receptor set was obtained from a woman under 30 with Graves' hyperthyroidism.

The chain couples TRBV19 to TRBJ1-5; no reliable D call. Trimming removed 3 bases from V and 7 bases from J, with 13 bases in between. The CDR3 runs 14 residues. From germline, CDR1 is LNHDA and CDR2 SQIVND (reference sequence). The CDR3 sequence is CASSMNPGWQPQHF. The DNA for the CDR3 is TGTGCCAGTAGTATGAACCCTGGGTGGCAGCCCCAGCATTTT. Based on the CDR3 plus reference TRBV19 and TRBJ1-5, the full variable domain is DGGITQSPKYLFRKEGQNVTLSCEQNLNHDAMYWYRQDPGQGLRLIYYSQIVNDFQKGDIAEGYSVSREKKESFPLTVTSAQKNPTAFYLCASSMNPGWQPQHFGDGTRLSIL.

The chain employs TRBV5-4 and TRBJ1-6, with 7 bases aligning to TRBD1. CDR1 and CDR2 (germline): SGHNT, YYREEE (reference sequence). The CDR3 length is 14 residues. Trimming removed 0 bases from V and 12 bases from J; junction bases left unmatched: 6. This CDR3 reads CASSLGGGDRPLHF. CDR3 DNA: TGTGCCAGCAGCTTGGGAGGGGGCGACCGACCCCTCCACTTT. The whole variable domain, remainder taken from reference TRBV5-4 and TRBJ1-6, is ETGVTQSPTHLIKTRGQQVTLRCSSQSGHNTVSWYQQALGQGPQFIFQYYREEENGRGNFPPRFSGLQFPNYSSELNVNALELDDSALYLCASSLGGGDRPLHFGNGTRLTVT.

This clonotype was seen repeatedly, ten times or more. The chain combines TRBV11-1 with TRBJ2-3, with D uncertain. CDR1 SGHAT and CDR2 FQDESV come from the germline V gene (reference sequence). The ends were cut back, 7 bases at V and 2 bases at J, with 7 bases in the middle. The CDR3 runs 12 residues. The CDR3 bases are TGTGCCAGCACCCCCAACACAGATACGCAGTATTTT. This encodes CASTPNTDTQYF.

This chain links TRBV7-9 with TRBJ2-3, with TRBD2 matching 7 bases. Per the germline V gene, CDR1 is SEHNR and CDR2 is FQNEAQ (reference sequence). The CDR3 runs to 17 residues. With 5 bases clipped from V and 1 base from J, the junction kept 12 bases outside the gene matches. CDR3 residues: CASSVKITSEGTDTQYF. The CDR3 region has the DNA TGTGCCAGCAGCGTTAAGATTACTAGCGAGGGCACAGATACGCAGTATTTT.

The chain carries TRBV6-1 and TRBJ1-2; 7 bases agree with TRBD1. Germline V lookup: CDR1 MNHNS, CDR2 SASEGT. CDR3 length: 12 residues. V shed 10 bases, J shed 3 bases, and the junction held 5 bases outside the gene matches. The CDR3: CATSRGDYGYTF. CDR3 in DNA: TGTGCCACCTCCAGGGGGGACTATGGCTACACCTTC.

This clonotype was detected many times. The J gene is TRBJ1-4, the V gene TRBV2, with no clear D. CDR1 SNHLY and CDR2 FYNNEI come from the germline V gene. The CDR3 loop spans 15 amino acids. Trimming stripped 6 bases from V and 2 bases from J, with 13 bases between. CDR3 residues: CASSGRAGTNEKLFF. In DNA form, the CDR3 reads TGTGCCAGCAGCGGAAGAGCTGGGACTAATGAAAAACTGTTTTTT. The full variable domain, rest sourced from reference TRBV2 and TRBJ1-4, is EPEVTQTPSHQVTQMGQEVILRCVPISNHLYFYWYRQILGQKVEFLVSFYNNEISEKSEIFDDQFSVERPDGSNFTLKIRSTKLEDSAMYFCASSGRAGTNEKLFFGSGTQLSVL.

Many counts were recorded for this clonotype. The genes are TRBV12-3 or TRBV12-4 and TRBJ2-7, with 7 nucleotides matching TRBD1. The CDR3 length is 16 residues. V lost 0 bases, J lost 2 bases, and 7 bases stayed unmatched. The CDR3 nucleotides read TGTGCCAGCAGTTTAGCGCAGACAGGGCAAGCCTACGAGCAGTACTTC. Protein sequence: CASSLAQTGQAYEQYF.

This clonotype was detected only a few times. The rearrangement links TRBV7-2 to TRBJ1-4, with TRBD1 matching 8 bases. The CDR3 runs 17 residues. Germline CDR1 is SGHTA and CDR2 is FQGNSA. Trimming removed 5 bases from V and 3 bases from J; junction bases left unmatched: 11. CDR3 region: CASSPFRQGAPNEKLFF. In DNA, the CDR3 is TGTGCCAGCAGCCCTTTTCGTCAGGGGGCGCCTAATGAAAAACTGTTTTTT.

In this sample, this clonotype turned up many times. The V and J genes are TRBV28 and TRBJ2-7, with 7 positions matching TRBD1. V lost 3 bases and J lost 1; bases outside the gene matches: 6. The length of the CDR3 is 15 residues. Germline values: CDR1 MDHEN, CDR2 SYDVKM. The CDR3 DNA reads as TGTGCCAGCAGTTTGGAGTCAGGGGGATCCTACGAGCAGTACTTC. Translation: CASSLESGGSYEQYF.

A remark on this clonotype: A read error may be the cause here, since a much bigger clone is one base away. The CDR3: CASSARSGTETRGEQYF. DNA for the CDR3: TGTGCCAGCAGCGCAAGATCCGGGACGGAAACCCGAGGAGAGCAGTACTTC. The V and J genes are TRBV7-3 and TRBJ2-7; D tentatively fits TRBD1 or TRBD2 (5 bases each). The length of the CDR3 is 17 residues. Per germline, CDR1 SGHTA and CDR2 FQGTGA. V shed 5 bases and J shed 7 bases, with 27 bases lying between them.

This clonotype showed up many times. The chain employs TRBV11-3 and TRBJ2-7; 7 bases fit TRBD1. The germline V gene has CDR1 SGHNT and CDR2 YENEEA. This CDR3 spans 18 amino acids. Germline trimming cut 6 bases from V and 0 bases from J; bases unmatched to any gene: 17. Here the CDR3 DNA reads TGTGCCAGCAGAAATACCGGGACAGCCGTTTTCAGCTCCTACGAGCAGTACTTC. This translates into CASRNTGTAVFSSYEQYF.